These 25 T cell receptor beta chains share one sample of origin, sequenced in a study of cytomegalovirus exposure and HLA in healthy donors. It was with 60 Vbeta and 13 Jbeta primers that the PCR ran. Sequencing used immunoSEQ multiplex PCR; TCRdb keeps in-frame clones, though not all of them. The repertoire consists of approximately 150,000 clones, with 70% occurring once and the leading ten covering around 4.6%. The source material was PBMCs. The receptor source for this set is a man younger than 35 in good health and CMV-seropositive.

This clone was recorded only once. J is TRBJ2-5 and V is TRBV29-1; perhaps TRBD1 as D (5 bases). Germline CDR1 SQVTM, CDR2 ANQGSEA. The CDR3 covers 13 residues. V lost 2 bases and J 5 bases, leaving 12 bases between the germline ends. The CDR3 loop reads CSVEFQGFETQYF. CDR3 coding DNA: TGCAGCGTTGAATTTCAGGGATTTGAGACCCAGTACTTC. Full variable domain (rest looked up from reference TRBV29-1 and TRBJ2-5): SAVISQKPSRDICQRGTSLTIQCQVDSQVTMMFWYRQQPGQSLTLIATANQGSEATYESGFVIDKFPISRPNLTFSTLTVSNMSPEDSSIYLCSVEFQGFETQYFGPGTRLLVL.

This clone appeared a single time. V is TRBV5-7 and J is TRBJ2-5, with D possibly being TRBD2 (5 bases). TRBV5-7 is marked as an open reading frame, function uncertain. V lost 6 bases and J lost 2, with 14 bases in between. The CDR3 covers 14 residues. The CDR3 bases are TGTGCCAGCATTGAAGGAGGTGGACAAGAGACCCAGTACTTC. Translated, it gives CASIEGGGQETQYF.

The chain employs TRBV5-1 and TRBJ1-1; 7 nucleotides align to TRBD1. The CDR3 runs 14 residues. V dropped 4 bases and J dropped 7; count of bases not matched to a gene: 10. Germline V gene lookup returns CDR1 SGHRS and CDR2 YFSETQ. The CDR3 reads CASSRRGGDREAFF. In DNA, the CDR3 is TGCGCCAGCAGCCGAAGAGGGGGCGACCGTGAAGCTTTCTTT.

This rearrangement joins TRBV27 to TRBJ2-7, with a possible D match to TRBD1 (7 bases). Germline loops: CDR1 MNHEY, CDR2 SMNVEV (reference sequence). Between the trimmed V and J ends, which lost 8 bases and 6 bases, there was a span of 14 bases. This CDR3 region has 12 residues. The CDR3 DNA reads TGTGCCAGCCCAGGGGGGACGAGCGAGCAGTACGTC. Translating it yields CASPGGTSEQYV.

The chain has TRBV19 and TRBJ2-7; TRBD2 matches 11 bases. Unmatched junction bases numbered 3, after V lost 5 bases and J lost 3 bases. The CDR3 is made up of 14 amino acids. Germline loops: CDR1 LNHDA, CDR2 SQIVND (reference sequence). The CDR3 loop reads CASSLGTSGYEQYV. CDR3 nucleotide sequence: TGTGCCAGTAGTTTGGGGACTAGCGGCTACGAGCAGTACGTC.

The chain combines TRBV7-9 with TRBJ2-1; D unresolved. V shed 5 bases and J shed 6 bases, with 17 bases lying between them. In germline, CDR1 is SEHNR, CDR2 FQNEAQ (reference sequence). The CDR3 length is 15 residues. CDR3 sequence (DNA): TGTGCCAGCAGCGTAGACGAGCCTTATGTCAATGAGCAGTTCTTC. As protein: CASSVDEPYVNEQFF.

CDR3 region: CASSAGTGRAEAFF. DNA for the CDR3: TGTGCCAGCAGCGCCGGGACAGGGAGGGCTGAAGCTTTCTTT. V gene TRBV9 combines with J gene TRBJ1-1; 9 bases line up with TRBD1. V gave up 3 bases and J gave up 6 bases; unmatched junction bases: 6. Germline V gene data show CDR1 as SGDLS and CDR2 as YYNGEE. This CDR3 is built from 14 residues.

The gene calls are TRBV6-1 and TRBJ2-3; weak D call: TRBD2 (5 bases). The V gene's germline CDR1 is MNHNS and CDR2 SASEGT. With 6 bases removed from V and 3 bases from J, the gap between germline ends came to 13 bases. The CDR3 covers 14 residues. This CDR3 is CASSLSGWTDTQYF. CDR3 nucleotides: TGTGCCAGCAGCCTATCGGGGTGGACAGATACGCAGTATTTT.

The chain links TRBV19 to TRBJ1-5; 9 bases are a match to TRBD1. V dropped 7 bases and J dropped 4; count of bases not matched to a gene: 8. Germline V gene sequence: CDR1 LNHDA, CDR2 SQIVND (reference sequence). The CDR3 length is 15 residues. This CDR3 reads CASTKTGGSNQPQHF. The CDR3 DNA follows: TGTGCCAGTACCAAAACAGGGGGCTCTAATCAGCCCCAGCATTTT.

CDR3 DNA: TGTGCCACCAGCAGAGATAGCGTGGAAAAACTGTTTTTT. It codes for CATSRDSVEKLFF. V and J are TRBV15 and TRBJ1-4; D remains ambiguous. The CDR3 is 13 amino acids. V was pared by 0 bases and J by 8 bases, with 7 bases between. The germline gives CDR1 LNHNV, CDR2 YYDKDF (reference sequence).

This chain joins TRBV7-9 and TRBJ2-5; TRBD2 aligns across 13 bases. CDR3 length: 15 residues. CDR1 is SEHNR, CDR2 FQNEAQ, per germline (reference sequence). V gave up 5 bases and J gave up 4 bases; unmatched junction bases: 4. The CDR3 region is CASSVTSGRTETQYF. The CDR3 bases are TGTGCCAGCAGCGTGACTAGCGGGAGGACAGAGACCCAGTACTTC.

The rearrangement uses TRBV7-9 and TRBJ2-1; 10 positions agree with TRBD2. V was pared by 5 bases and J by 7 bases, with 8 bases of the junction left unmatched. The germline gives CDR1 SEHNR, CDR2 FQNEAQ (reference sequence). The CDR3 spans 15 residues. The CDR3 sequence: CASSPSSGGTNEQFF. CDR3 in DNA: TGTGCCAGCAGCCCATCTAGCGGGGGAACGAATGAGCAGTTCTTC.

This chain joins TRBV29-1 and TRBJ2-2; TRBD1 might be the D (5 bases). This CDR3 contains 15 residues. Trimming pared 8 bases from V and 3 bases from J, leaving 19 bases between. Germline V gene lookup returns CDR1 SQVTM and CDR2 ANQGSEA. CDR3 in DNA: TGCAGCTCCGTTGTCGGGCAGGGCGACACCGGGGAGCTGTTTTTT. Protein sequence: CSSVVGQGDTGELFF.

This clone turned up a few times. This chain joins TRBV6-1 and TRBJ1-1; D gene uncertain. There are 14 residues in the CDR3. Trimming removed 1 base at V and 2 bases at J, with 8 bases between. Per germline, CDR1 MNHNS and CDR2 SASEGT. The CDR3 sequence: CASSEEQLNTEAFF. The CDR3 DNA follows: TGTGCCAGCAGTGAAGAACAGCTCAACACTGAAGCTTTCTTT.

The chain combines TRBV6-6 with TRBJ1-2, with 7 bases identical to TRBD1. CDR1 MNHNY and CDR2 SVGAGI come from the germline V gene (reference sequence). The CDR3 is 13 amino acids. Unmatched junction bases numbered 3, after V lost 2 bases and J lost 6 bases. CDR3: CASSYGQEDGYTF. The CDR3 DNA reads TGTGCCAGCAGTTACGGACAGGAGGATGGCTACACCTTC.

CDR3 sequence reads: CASSFDRGNTIYF. In DNA form, the CDR3 reads TGTGCCAGCAGCTTTGACAGGGGAAACACCATATATTTT. The genes are TRBV7-2 and TRBJ1-3; D might be TRBD1 (6 bases). There are 13 residues in the CDR3. Germline V CDR1 and CDR2: SGHTA, FQGNSA. V was clipped by 3 bases and J by 4 bases, with 7 bases between them.

J is TRBJ2-3 and V is TRBV11-3; D unresolved. The CDR3 extends over 14 amino acids. CDR1 and CDR2 (germline): SGHNT, YENEEA. Trimming left V 0 bases short and J 3 bases short, with 7 bases between. The CDR3 DNA is TGTGCCAGCAGCTTAGATCGGTGGACAGATACGCAGTATTTT. Translation gives CASSLDRWTDTQYF.

This clone appeared a few times. This sequence joins TRBV7-3 and TRBJ1-1; 8 bases map to TRBD1. V shed 5 bases, J shed 4 bases, and the junction held 6 bases outside the gene matches. CDR1 is SGHTA and CDR2 is FQGTGA in the germline V gene. The length of the CDR3 is 14 residues. The CDR3 region is CASSPTGVGTEAFF. For the CDR3, the DNA is TGTGCCAGCAGCCCGACAGGGGTGGGCACTGAAGCTTTCTTT.

The rearrangement links TRBV5-1 to TRBJ2-3, with D unclear. The V gene lost 2 bases and the J gene lost 0 bases, with 13 bases spanning the gap. This CDR3 comprises 16 residues. CDR1 and CDR2 (germline): SGHRS, YFSETQ. CDR3 DNA: TGCGCCAGCAGCTTCACCCCAGGCTCTAGCACAGATACGCAGTATTTT. Protein: CASSFTPGSSTDTQYF. The full variable domain, rest sourced from reference TRBV5-1 and TRBJ2-3, is KAGVTQTPRYLIKTRGQQVTLSCSPISGHRSVSWYQQTPGQGLQFLFEYFSETQRNKGNFPGRFSGRQFSNSRSEMNVSTLELGDSALYLCASSFTPGSSTDTQYFGPGTRLTVL.

The chain couples TRBV29-1 to TRBJ2-2; D perhaps matches TRBD1 (5 bases). Germline CDR1 reads SQVTM; CDR2 reads ANQGSEA. The V gene lost 7 bases and the J gene lost 7 bases, with 10 bases spanning the gap. The CDR3 runs 11 residues. CDR3 region: CSGGSGGELFF. The CDR3 region has the DNA TGCAGCGGGGGCTCTGGCGGGGAGCTGTTTTTT.

The rearrangement joins TRBV7-9 to TRBJ2-6; weak D call: TRBD2 (5 bases). V was clipped by 4 bases and J by 0 bases, with 7 bases between them. Germline V gene data show CDR1 as SEHNR and CDR2 as FQNEAQ (reference sequence). The CDR3 length is 15 residues. The CDR3 sequence is CASSSRDSGANVLTF. In DNA, the CDR3 is TGTGCCAGCAGCTCACGGGACTCTGGGGCCAACGTCCTGACTTTC.

This chain uses TRBV5-1 with TRBJ2-7, with 7 bases identical to TRBD1. CDR3 length equals 14 residues. The ends lost 0 bases at V and 5 bases at J; junction bases unmatched: 5. The germline gives CDR1 SGHRS, CDR2 YFSETQ. The CDR3 here is CASSLGWQGDEQYV. The CDR3 region has the DNA TGCGCCAGCAGCTTGGGGTGGCAGGGGGACGAGCAGTACGTC.

This sequence joins TRBV20-1 and TRBJ1-2, with D hard to call. The CDR3 totals 9 residues. With 7 bases removed from V and 4 bases from J, the gap between germline ends came to 4 bases. Looked up from germline, CDR1 is DFQATT and CDR2 is SNEGSKA (reference sequence). CDR3 nucleotide sequence: TGCAGTGTTCTCTATGGCTACACCTTC. Its protein is CSVLYGYTF.

The J gene is TRBJ2-1, the V gene TRBV7-2; D is perhaps TRBD2 (5 bases). The CDR3 covers 13 residues. V lost 5 bases and J 3 bases, leaving 8 bases between the germline ends. Germline V gives CDR1 SGHTA, CDR2 FQGNSA. As DNA, the CDR3 is TGTGCCAGCAGCACCGGACTCTACAATGAGCAGTTCTTC. Encoded protein: CASSTGLYNEQFF.

The chain has TRBV7-2 and TRBJ1-4; TRBD1 is a possible D gene (6 bases). Germline V CDR1 and CDR2: SGHTA, FQGNSA. The V and J ends lost 5 bases and 7 bases respectively, with 14 bases between them. CDR3 length: 14 amino acids. CDR3 residues: CASSASRQVEKLFF. The CDR3 DNA is TGTGCCAGCAGCGCGAGCCGACAGGTTGAAAAACTGTTTTTT.